The 29 T cell receptor beta chains below were found in one sample sequenced in a study of OX40 agonist ivuxolimab in advanced cancers. TCRdb's table, derived via immunoSEQ multiplex PCR, lists solely in-frame clones and lacks some. Among roughly 76,000 clones, approximately 84% were seen once, and the ten largest hold roughly 25%. The material sequenced was CD4+ or CD8+ T cells sorted from blood, taken in a trial of the OX40 agonist ivuxolimab. The receptors originated from an adult with an advanced solid tumor such as melanoma, head and neck, liver or kidney cancer.

V and J are TRBV7-2 and TRBJ2-3, with a possible D match to TRBD2 (5 bases). CDR1 and CDR2 (germline): SGHTA, FQGNSA. This CDR3 is 15 amino acids long. Trimming left V 1 base short and J 3 bases short, with 11 bases between. The CDR3: CASSLVGGSTDTQYF. The CDR3 DNA sequence: TGTGCCAGCAGCTTAGTTGGAGGTTCGACAGATACGCAGTATTTT.

The chain has TRBV29-1 and TRBJ1-1; D gene ambiguous. With 1 base removed from V and 7 bases from J, the gap between germline ends came to 13 bases. Germline CDR1 and CDR2: SQVTM and ANQGSEA. The CDR3 is 13 residues long. The DNA of the CDR3 is TGCAGCGTTGAAGCTTGGAACAGCGATGAAGCTTTCTTT. Protein sequence: CSVEAWNSDEAFF.

The chain carries TRBV4-3 and TRBJ2-7; 7 bases map to TRBD1. The V gene's germline CDR1 is LGHNA and CDR2 YSLEER. The CDR3 length is 15 residues. V was clipped by 4 bases and J by 0 bases; unmatched bases: 6. The CDR3 nucleotides are TGCGCCAGCAGCCTGGGACAGCCGAGCTCCTACGAGCAGTACTTC. This sequence encodes CASSLGQPSSYEQYF.

CDR3 loop: CASAGTGLYEQYF. CDR3 bases: TGTGCCAGTGCCGGGACAGGGCTTTACGAGCAGTACTTC. The chain joins TRBV19 to TRBJ2-7; 9 bases match TRBD1. Trimming cost V 8 bases and J 4 bases; bases outside gene matches: 6. The germline CDR1 and CDR2 sequences are LNHDA and SQIVND (reference sequence). The CDR3 is made up of 13 amino acids.

The V gene is TRBV7-9, the J gene TRBJ1-1; no reliable D call. Germline V gene lookup returns CDR1 SEHNR and CDR2 FQNEAQ (reference sequence). The CDR3 runs to 13 residues. V was pared by 2 bases and J by 0 bases, with 4 bases between. CDR3 in DNA: TGTGCCAGCAGCTTAAAAGTGAACACTGAAGCTTTCTTT. Protein: CASSLKVNTEAFF.

The chain uses TRBV2 and TRBJ1-4, with D perhaps matching TRBD1 (5 bases). CDR3 length: 14 residues. Germline V gives CDR1 SNHLY, CDR2 FYNNEI. V was cut by 3 bases and J by 4 bases, with 9 bases left in between. CDR3 nucleotide sequence: TGTGCCAGCAGTGACTGGGGGGATAATGAAAAACTGTTTTTT. This translates into CASSDWGDNEKLFF.

The chain recombines TRBV2 with TRBJ2-7; TRBD1 aligns across 11 bases. Germline values: CDR1 SNHLY, CDR2 FYNNEI. CDR3 length equals 15 residues. The V and J ends lost 3 bases and 4 bases, in that order; junction bases with no gene match: 5. The CDR3 bases are TGTGCCAGCAGTGACCCTGGACAGGGGGCTTACGAGCAGTACTTC. It is translated as CASSDPGQGAYEQYF.

The chain has TRBV27 and TRBJ1-1; no definite D call. This CDR3 has 13 amino acids. V lost 3 bases and J 4 bases, leaving 9 bases between the germline ends. Germline V gene data show CDR1 as MNHEY and CDR2 as SMNVEV (reference sequence). The CDR3 loop reads CASSFDISTEAFF. CDR3 nucleotide sequence: TGTGCCAGCAGTTTTGATATCAGCACTGAAGCTTTCTTT.

The chain joins TRBV5-6 to TRBJ2-1, with a weak D call TRBD2 (6 bases). V was shortened by 0 bases and J by 6 bases, with 13 bases between the two germline ends. The CDR3 covers 15 residues. The germline V gene encodes CDR1 SGHDT and CDR2 YYEEEE. CDR3 loop: CASSLAGGTTNEQFF. The CDR3 coding sequence is TGTGCCAGCAGCTTGGCCGGCGGGACGACCAATGAGCAGTTCTTC. Using reference TRBV5-6 and TRBJ2-1 for the parts outside the CDR3, the full variable domain is DAGVTQSPTHLIKTRGQQVTLRCSPKSGHDTVSWYQQALGQGPQFIFQYYEEEERQRGNFPDRFSGHQFPNYSSELNVNALLLGDSALYLCASSLAGGTTNEQFFGPGTRLTVL.

This clone was detected once. V gene TRBV19 combines with J gene TRBJ1-1; 9 bases fit TRBD1. Germline-derived CDR1 and CDR2 are LNHDA and SQIVND (reference sequence). CDR3 size: 13 residues. The V and J ends lost 6 bases and 4 bases, in that order; junction bases with no gene match: 3. CDR3 region: CASRDRGLTEAFF. CDR3 coding DNA: TGTGCCAGTAGGGACAGGGGTCTCACTGAAGCTTTCTTT.

The chain has TRBV7-9 and TRBJ2-1; 8 bases agree with TRBD2. Trimming at V came to 0 bases and at J to 2 bases, leaving 6 bases not matched to a gene. CDR1 is SEHNR, CDR2 FQNEAQ, per germline (reference sequence). CDR3 size: 17 residues. DNA of the CDR3: TGTGCCAGCAGCTTAGCAAGAAGCGGGAGACCCTACAATGAGCAGTTCTTC. It encodes CASSLARSGRPYNEQFF.

The J gene is TRBJ1-1, the V gene TRBV5-1, with a weak D call TRBD1 (6 bases). Trimming left V 4 bases short and J 7 bases short, with 11 bases between. The length of the CDR3 is 12 residues. Germline CDR1 is SGHRS and CDR2 is YFSETQ. The CDR3 region has the DNA TGCGCCAGCAGCATACAGGGCTTTGAAGCTTTCTTT. Translation gives CASSIQGFEAFF. The variable domain in full, with the rest retrieved from reference TRBV5-1 and TRBJ1-1, is KAGVTQTPRYLIKTRGQQVTLSCSPISGHRSVSWYQQTPGQGLQFLFEYFSETQRNKGNFPGRFSGRQFSNSRSEMNVSTLELGDSALYLCASSIQGFEAFFGQGTRLTVV.

The chain combines TRBV7-9 with TRBJ1-4, with D perhaps matching TRBD1 (5 bases). The V gene lost 5 bases and the J gene lost 8 bases, with 18 bases spanning the gap. This CDR3 has 15 residues. The germline CDR1 and CDR2 sequences are SEHNR and FQNEAQ (reference sequence). The CDR3 loop reads CASSHTEQEWEKLFF. The CDR3 nucleotides read TGTGCCAGCAGCCATACCGAACAGGAGTGGGAAAAACTGTTTTTT.

The gene calls are TRBV29-1 and TRBJ2-3; 10 bases are a match to TRBD2. Losses at the gene ends were 4 bases for V and 4 bases for J; bases not matched to a gene: 2. The CDR3 length is 13 residues. Germline V CDR1 and CDR2: SQVTM, ANQGSEA. CDR3 region: CSVGTSGADTQYF. DNA for the CDR3: TGCAGCGTTGGGACTAGCGGAGCAGATACGCAGTATTTT.

The V gene is TRBV6-6, the J gene TRBJ1-4, with TRBD1 matching over 9 bases. Looked up from germline, CDR1 is MNHNY and CDR2 is SVGAGI (reference sequence). CDR3 length: 15 amino acids. With 8 bases clipped from V and 4 bases from J, the junction kept 8 bases outside the gene matches. CDR3 residues: CASSRDREINEKLFF. The CDR3 DNA reads TGTGCCAGCTCCCGGGACAGGGAGATTAATGAAAAACTGTTTTTT.

The chain joins TRBV10-3 to TRBJ1-2, with D possibly being TRBD1 (6 bases). CDR1 is ENHRY, CDR2 SYGVKD, per germline. The CDR3 length is 13 residues. Trimming removed 0 bases at V and 8 bases at J, with 10 bases between. CDR3 DNA: TGTGCCATCAGTGAGTCGATGGGGGCGGGCTACACCTTC. It is translated as CAISESMGAGYTF.

V and J are TRBV7-2 and TRBJ1-5, with TRBD1 as a possible D gene (6 bases). CDR3 size: 17 residues. Trimming pared 1 base from V and 4 bases from J, leaving 17 bases between. Germline V gene lookup returns CDR1 SGHTA and CDR2 FQGNSA. The CDR3 DNA sequence: TGTGCCAGCAGCTTAGGGCGGGCAGGGGTAGGGAATCAGCCCCAGCATTTT. Protein sequence: CASSLGRAGVGNQPQHF.

V usage is TRBV7-2 and J usage is TRBJ2-7; 9 bases are a match to TRBD1. V shed 0 bases, J shed 6 bases, and the junction held 3 bases outside the gene matches. This CDR3 is 14 amino acids long. CDR1 and CDR2 (germline): SGHTA, FQGNSA. CDR3 nucleotides: TGTGCCAGCAGCTTAGCACAGGGGGCGACCGAGCAGTACTTC. This codes for CASSLAQGATEQYF.

A single count supports this clone. The chain employs TRBV5-8 and TRBJ2-3; D ambiguous. This CDR3 is built from 17 residues. Trimming removed 4 bases from V and 1 base from J, with 19 bases in between. Germline V CDR1 and CDR2: SGHTS, YDEGEE. CDR3 coding DNA: TGTGCCAGCAGCAGGGTATTTGGTAAGATCGGCACAGATACGCAGTATTTT. Translated, it gives CASSRVFGKIGTDTQYF.

The chain uses TRBV12-5 and TRBJ2-7, with D perhaps TRBD2 (6 bases). The germline gives CDR1 LGHNT, CDR2 FRNRAP. The CDR3 has 15 amino acids. With 2 bases removed from V and 0 bases from J, the gap between germline ends came to 11 bases. The CDR3 here is CASGLFGGGSYEQYF. The CDR3 coding sequence is TGTGCTAGTGGTTTGTTCGGGGGAGGCTCCTACGAGCAGTACTTC.

The CDR3 sequence: CSVKGAGYGYTF. DNA of the CDR3: TGCAGCGTTAAAGGGGCGGGCTATGGCTACACCTTC. The V call is TRBV29-1, the J call TRBJ1-2, with D maybe TRBD1 (5 bases). V was clipped by 5 bases and J by 4 bases, with 11 bases between them. This CDR3 is 12 amino acids long. Germline CDR1 is SQVTM and CDR2 is ANQGSEA.

This clone was observed a single time. This chain joins TRBV2 and TRBJ1-2; D is possibly TRBD1 (5 bases). CDR1 is SNHLY, CDR2 FYNNEI, per germline. The CDR3 spans 13 residues. V gave up 2 bases and J gave up 3 bases, with 7 bases separating them. CDR3 protein: CASSEQGHYGYTF. The CDR3 bases are TGTGCCAGCAGTGAACAGGGACACTATGGCTACACCTTC.

As concerns this clone: The sample contains more than one DNA sequence encoding this CDR3. The chain joins TRBV5-6 to TRBJ1-4, with no clear D. In germline, CDR1 is SGHDT, CDR2 YYEEEE. Trimming shortened V by 3 bases and J by 5 bases, and 2 bases separated the two germline ends. The CDR3 is 11 amino acids. CDR3 in DNA: TGTGCCAGCAGCTCCAATGAAAAACTGTTTTTT. It is translated as CASSSNEKLFF.

This rearrangement joins TRBV27 to TRBJ2-7; D is ambiguous. Deletions cut 2 bases from V and 7 bases from J, with 18 bases between. CDR1 is MNHEY, CDR2 SMNVEV, per germline (reference sequence). The CDR3 spans 15 residues. DNA for the CDR3: TGTGCCAGCAGTTTACTCCGGCAGAGTCCTTTGGAGCAGTACTTC. The encoded protein is CASSLLRQSPLEQYF.

The V gene is TRBV6-6, the J gene TRBJ2-1, with D maybe TRBD1 (5 bases). Deletions cut 2 bases from V and 2 bases from J, with 13 bases between. This CDR3 is 16 amino acids long. Germline loops: CDR1 MNHNY, CDR2 SVGAGI (reference sequence). In DNA form, the CDR3 reads TGTGCCAGCAGTTACCTAGGGGTCTATGCCTACAATGAGCAGTTCTTC. Translated, it gives CASSYLGVYAYNEQFF.

This chain uses TRBV6-1 with TRBJ2-6; D remains unclear. Germline lookup yields CDR1 MNHNS and CDR2 SASEGT. This CDR3 contains 14 residues. V dropped 7 bases and J dropped 0 bases, with 7 bases sitting between them. In nucleotides, the CDR3 is TGTGCCAGCACCGTAACCTCTGGGGCCAACGTCCTGACTTTC. Encoded protein: CASTVTSGANVLTF.

J is TRBJ1-2 and V is TRBV30; tentative D call: TRBD1 (6 bases). CDR1 GTSNPN and CDR2 SVGIG come from the germline V gene (reference sequence). The CDR3 length is 14 residues. Trimming pared 0 bases from V and 2 bases from J, leaving 10 bases between. The chain's CDR3 is CAWSVHRANYGYTF. The CDR3 DNA follows: TGTGCCTGGAGTGTACACAGGGCAAACTATGGCTACACCTTC.

This clone came up a few times. V usage is TRBV27 and J usage is TRBJ1-1; 7 positions agree with TRBD1. The CDR3 length is 14 residues. Per germline, CDR1 MNHEY and CDR2 SMNVEV (reference sequence). V was pared by 3 bases and J by 2 bases, with 3 bases of the junction left unmatched. The CDR3 coding sequence is TGTGCCAGCAGTTTTGACAGGGTAAACACTGAAGCTTTCTTT. Encoded protein: CASSFDRVNTEAFF.

The V call is TRBV2, the J call TRBJ2-5; 15 bases line up with TRBD2. V was pared by 10 bases and J by 7 bases, with 7 bases of the junction left unmatched. CDR3 length equals 14 residues. Germline CDR1 is SNHLY and CDR2 is FYNNEI. CDR3 protein: CATLRTSGGGTQYF. In DNA, the CDR3 is TGTGCCACCCTTAGGACTAGCGGGGGGGGGACCCAGTACTTC.